This T cell receptor beta chain derives from a study of cytomegalovirus exposure and HLA in healthy donors. This clone has only a few counts. It was with 60 Vbeta and 13 Jbeta primers that the PCR ran. TCRdb's copy holds only in-frame clones and misses some; the assay was immunoSEQ multiplex PCR. The top ten clones hold 1% to 1.5% of a sample with roughly 190,000 clones, roughly a tenth of them seen once. J gave up 11 bases and V 6 bases, and 10 bases lay outside the gene matches. The CDR3 is 13 amino acids. Germline V lookup: CDR1 MNHNY, CDR2 SVGAGI (reference sequence). The chain combines TRBV6-6 with TRBJ2-1, with 7 bases matching TRBD1. This TCR derives from a woman between 25 and 40 years old in good health and CMV-seropositive. Input material: PBMCs. The CDR3 DNA is TGTGCCAGCAGCGATACCGGACAGGCTAAGCAGTTCTTC. Its protein product is CASSDTGQAKQFF.